This paragraph covers one TCR beta chain sequence. Its target is unknown. The quantity of total RNA per TCR library was about 3.5 ug. cDNA synthesis was performed in eight separate reactions for each sample. From its re-call of the 5' RACE reads, TCRdb lists each CDR3 protein once, without DNA. Its clone listing holds 110,000 to 150,000 distinct CDR3 sequences. This sample stems from a study of monozygotic twins with inflammatory bowel disease. Regarding the study as a whole: Evidence did not back any single strong signal or clonotype linked to IBD.

The sequenced sample was blood. This clonotype was sampled from a human donor with ulcerative colitis or Crohn's disease, or a healthy co-twin of an affected twin (not recorded which).

Here the CDR3 reads CSASVVGPANTGELFF. V is TRBV20-1 and J is TRBJ2-2; TCRdb names TRBD2, which stays unverified in the absence of DNA. Germline loops: CDR1 DFQATT, CDR2 SNEGSKA (reference sequence). The CDR3 totals 16 residues.